This entry lists 30 T cell receptor beta chains sequenced from one sample in a study of neurological immune-mediated disorders. TCRdb analysed the 5' RACE reads with MiXCR anew, one entry per CDR3 protein. The data contain about 43,000 distinct CDR3 sequences, roughly 12% of them singletons. The sample taken for sequencing was PBMCs. These receptor sequences come from a female donor in good health.

As for this clonotype: A much larger clone is a single base away; this may be a read error. The rearrangement uses TRBV5-1 and TRBJ2-7, with D maybe TRBD2 (5 bases). Per the germline V gene, CDR1 is SGHRS and CDR2 is YFSETQ. The CDR3 runs 13 residues. Trimming took off 4 bases at V and 4 bases at J, with 12 bases between the two ends. The CDR3 DNA reads TGCGCCAGCAGCGAGGACTGGGGATACGAGCAGTACTTC. Residues: CASSEDWGYEQYF. Supplemented by reference TRBV5-1 and TRBJ2-7, the full variable domain reads KAGVTQTPRYLIKTRGQQVTLSCSPISGHRSVSWYQQTPGQGLQFLFEYFSETQRNKGNFPGRFSGRQFSNSRSEMNVSTLELGDSALYLCASSEDWGYEQYFGPGTRLTVT.

This clonotype has a count of ten or more. The genes are TRBV29-1 and TRBJ1-1; D unresolved. The germline V gene encodes CDR1 SQVTM and CDR2 ANQGSEA. V lost 6 bases, J lost 0 bases, and 2 bases lay in between. The CDR3 is 10 residues long. Written as DNA, the CDR3 is TGCAGCGTAATGAACACTGAAGCTTTCTTT. Encoded protein: CSVMNTEAFF.

This clonotype was counted ten times or more. This sequence joins TRBV20-1 and TRBJ1-2, with TRBD1 as a possible D gene (5 bases). CDR3 length equals 14 residues. V lost 6 bases and J 5 bases, leaving 19 bases between the germline ends. In germline, CDR1 is DFQATT, CDR2 SNEGSKA (reference sequence). CDR3 in DNA: TGCAGTGCCCATGGGACCGGGAAAGGGTATGGCTACACCTTC. It codes for CSAHGTGKGYGYTF.

This clonotype came up many times. This chain links TRBV6-1 with TRBJ1-6, with D hard to call. V lost 2 bases to trimming and J lost 9 bases, with 11 bases between them. Germline CDR1 reads MNHNS; CDR2 reads SASEGT. This CDR3 spans 14 amino acids. CDR3 region: CASSEWGLGSPLHF. CDR3 DNA: TGTGCCAGCAGTGAATGGGGTCTGGGTTCACCCCTCCACTTT.

This clonotype was detected only a few times. The chain recombines TRBV19 with TRBJ1-4; D not resolved. This CDR3 region has 14 residues. CDR1 and CDR2 from the germline V gene are LNHDA and SQIVND (reference sequence). V shed 5 bases and J shed 6 bases, with 13 bases lying between them. CDR3 coding DNA: TGTGCCAGTAGTGGCCCCTTCGGGGATGAAAAACTGTTTTTT. Protein: CASSGPFGDEKLFF.

This clonotype was found many times. The chain links TRBV20-1 to TRBJ2-5; D could derive from TRBD1 or TRBD2 (5 bases each). Trimming pared 5 bases from V and 2 bases from J, leaving 18 bases between. CDR1 and CDR2 (germline): DFQATT, SNEGSKA (reference sequence). The CDR3 is 15 amino acids. CDR3 loop: CSAEDGTSQQETQYF. The CDR3 DNA reads as TGCAGTGCTGAGGACGGGACGAGCCAACAAGAGACCCAGTACTTC.

The CDR3 DNA reads as TGTGTCAGTACCCGGGACAACCCCTACGAGCAGTACTTC. Translation gives CVSTRDNPYEQYF. The genes are TRBV5-6 and TRBJ2-7, with D perhaps matching TRBD1 (6 bases). Germline values: CDR1 SGHDT, CDR2 YYEEEE. This CDR3 is 13 amino acids long.

This clonotype appeared many times. The rearrangement uses TRBV12-3 or TRBV12-4 and TRBJ1-2, with TRBD1 identical over 10 bases. The CDR3 loop spans 14 amino acids. V was pared by 4 bases and J by 5 bases, with 4 bases of the junction left unmatched. CDR3 in amino acids: CASSSRTGGYGYTF. CDR3 bases: TGTGCCAGCAGTTCCCGGACAGGGGGTTATGGCTACACCTTC.

This clonotype has a count of ten or more. This chain's CDR3 is CASSYKGGATTEAFF. CDR3 sequence (DNA): TGTGCCAGCAGTTACAAGGGGGGCGCGACGACTGAAGCTTTCTTT. The V and J genes are TRBV6-5 and TRBJ1-1; D perhaps matches TRBD1 (6 bases). This CDR3 contains 15 residues. Per germline, CDR1 MNHEY and CDR2 SVGAGI. Trimming cost V 2 bases and J 5 bases, with 15 bases left between them.

This clonotype came up many times. The chain links TRBV5-1 to TRBJ2-1, with 12 positions matching TRBD1. The germline CDR1 and CDR2 sequences are SGHRS and YFSETQ. The ends lost 2 bases at V and 10 bases at J; junction bases unmatched: 10. This CDR3 has 16 residues. CDR3 protein: CASSFGGAGTGGEQFF. The CDR3 DNA is TGCGCCAGCAGCTTTGGGGGGGCCGGGACAGGGGGCGAGCAGTTCTTC. The entire variable domain, with the rest obtained from reference TRBV5-1 and TRBJ2-1, is as follows: KAGVTQTPRYLIKTRGQQVTLSCSPISGHRSVSWYQQTPGQGLQFLFEYFSETQRNKGNFPGRFSGRQFSNSRSEMNVSTLELGDSALYLCASSFGGAGTGGEQFFGPGTRLTVL.

There are many counts of this clonotype. The rearrangement joins TRBV29-1 to TRBJ2-3, with no clear D. This CDR3 spans 11 amino acids. Deletions cut 1 base from V and 6 bases from J, with 5 bases between. Germline CDR1 SQVTM, CDR2 ANQGSEA. CDR3 DNA: TGCAGCGTTGAAGTTGGGGATACGCAGTATTTT. This sequence encodes CSVEVGDTQYF.

This clonotype was observed at least ten times. For the CDR3, the DNA is TGCAGTGCTAGAGACGACGGCGCTAACTATGGCTACACCTTC. As protein: CSARDDGANYGYTF. The chain carries TRBV20-1 and TRBJ1-2, with unresolved D. Germline loops: CDR1 DFQATT, CDR2 SNEGSKA (reference sequence). The CDR3 extends over 14 amino acids. V lost 0 bases and J 0 bases, leaving 8 bases between the germline ends.

As to this clonotype: At one of its ends the junction is not consistent with the germline gene, which may arise from a read error. This rearrangement joins TRBV7-2 to TRBJ2-1; 9 nucleotides align to TRBD2. The germline gives CDR1 SGHTA, CDR2 FQGNSA. The CDR3 runs to 16 residues. CDR3 nucleotide sequence: TGTGCCAGTAGCTTAAGTAGCGGGAGTATAGGAAATGAGCAGTCCTTC. As protein: CASSLSSGSIGNEQSF.

There are many counts of this clonotype. This sequence joins TRBV6-5 and TRBJ2-7; 7 nucleotides line up with TRBD1. The V segment lost 5 bases and the J segment 3 bases; nucleotides outside the gene matches: 10. The CDR3 is 15 residues long. The V gene's germline CDR1 is MNHEY and CDR2 SVGAGI. The CDR3 region has the DNA TGTGCCAGCAGTCTTACTCCGGGACAGAACTACGAGCAGTACTTC. The encoded protein is CASSLTPGQNYEQYF.

Note on this clonotype: A much more abundant neighbour one base away suggests this may be a read error. The CDR3 does not close with the conserved phenylalanine or tryptophan, likely indicating a read error. V gene TRBV5-1 combines with J gene TRBJ1-1; D call uncertain. V lost 4 bases and J lost 0, with 7 bases in between. The CDR3 loop spans 13 amino acids. CDR1 is SGHRS and CDR2 is YFSETQ in the germline V gene. CDR3 nucleotides: TGCGCCAGCAGCCCTAATTTGAACACTGAAGCTTTCCTT. Protein sequence: CASSPNLNTEAFL.

The chain couples TRBV5-1 to TRBJ1-1; D unclear. CDR1 and CDR2 from the germline V gene are SGHRS and YFSETQ. Trimming removed 0 bases from V and 5 bases from J, with 8 bases in between. The length of the CDR3 is 13 residues. The CDR3 spells CASSLAAGTEAFF. The CDR3 nucleotides are TGCGCCAGCAGCTTGGCGGCAGGAACTGAAGCTTTCTTT.

Many counts were recorded for this clonotype. V is TRBV5-1 and J is TRBJ1-2; the D gene is possibly TRBD1 (5 bases). The CDR3 totals 14 residues. The V end was cut by 5 bases, the J end by 4 bases, with 15 bases between. Germline V gene lookup returns CDR1 SGHRS and CDR2 YFSETQ. The CDR3 region is CASRQPGTVYGYTF. For the CDR3, the DNA is TGCGCCAGCAGACAACCCGGGACCGTCTATGGCTACACCTTC.

This clonotype was seen repeatedly, ten times or more. The chain links TRBV5-1 to TRBJ1-2; 8 bases are a match to TRBD1. After removal of 4 bases from V and 2 bases from J, the junction contained 4 bases not matched to a gene. The CDR3 is 14 residues long. Germline V gives CDR1 SGHRS, CDR2 YFSETQ. The CDR3 here is CASSPWTGNYGYTF. For the CDR3, the DNA is TGCGCCAGCAGCCCCTGGACAGGGAACTATGGCTACACCTTC.

V gene TRBV6-5 combines with J gene TRBJ2-7, with TRBD1 as a possible D gene (6 bases). Germline CDR1 is MNHEY and CDR2 is SVGAGI. The CDR3 has 13 residues. Deletions cut 7 bases from V and 0 bases from J, with 10 bases between. CDR3 amino acids: CASIGDNSYEQYF. CDR3 nucleotides: TGTGCCAGCATAGGGGACAACTCCTACGAGCAGTACTTC.

This clonotype was seen repeatedly, ten times or more. The chain employs TRBV6-6 and TRBJ2-7, with 12 bases that match TRBD2. V was pared by 5 bases and J by 2 bases, with 4 bases of the junction left unmatched. Germline CDR1 is MNHNY and CDR2 is SVGAGI (reference sequence). CDR3 length: 15 amino acids. CDR3 sequence: CASSHLAGGPYEQYF. CDR3 nucleotides: TGTGCCAGCAGTCATCTAGCGGGAGGGCCCTACGAGCAGTACTTC.

This clonotype was seen repeatedly, ten times or more. V gene TRBV9 combines with J gene TRBJ1-6; D is unresolved. The CDR3 totals 17 residues. V was shortened by 5 bases and J by 0 bases, with 15 bases between the two germline ends. The germline CDR1 and CDR2 sequences are SGDLS and YYNGEE. This CDR3 is CASSLRPGSSYNSPLHF. CDR3 DNA: TGTGCCAGCAGTTTACGCCCGGGGAGCTCCTATAATTCACCCCTCCACTTT.

There are many counts of this clonotype. CDR3 DNA: TGTGCCAGCGGGAGGAGGACTGAAAAACTGTTTTTT. Translation gives CASGRRTEKLFF. The rearrangement uses TRBV2 and TRBJ1-4; D gene uncertain. This CDR3 region has 12 residues. Germline loops: CDR1 SNHLY, CDR2 FYNNEI. V was trimmed by 8 bases and J by 7 bases, leaving 11 bases between them.

This clonotype was counted at least ten times. The J gene is TRBJ2-3, the V gene TRBV3-1, with D perhaps TRBD2 (5 bases). CDR3 length equals 17 residues. Germline CDR1 LGHDT, CDR2 YNNKEL (reference sequence). V gave up 1 base and J gave up 6 bases, with 20 bases separating them. Written as DNA, the CDR3 is TGTGCCAGCAGCCAAGTAGGAGGACCCAAGGGATCGGATACGCAGTATTTT. It encodes CASSQVGGPKGSDTQYF.

This clonotype was counted at least ten times. The chain links TRBV2 to TRBJ1-2; D may be TRBD1 (5 bases). V gave up 1 base and J gave up 8 bases, with 14 bases separating them. The CDR3 is 14 residues long. CDR1 is SNHLY and CDR2 is FYNNEI in the germline V gene. The CDR3: CASSEVQQGRGYTF. DNA of the CDR3: TGTGCCAGCAGTGAAGTACAGCAGGGAAGAGGCTACACCTTC.

This clonotype was detected many times. The CDR3 sequence: CASSLKGGGTEAFF. CDR3 bases: TGTGCCAGCAGCTTAAAGGGAGGGGGCACTGAAGCTTTCTTT. V gene TRBV7-3 combines with J gene TRBJ1-1; D is perhaps TRBD1 (6 bases). Germline loops: CDR1 SGHTA, CDR2 FQGTGA. V was shortened by 1 base and J by 4 bases, with 10 bases between the two germline ends. This CDR3 spans 14 amino acids.

About this clonotype itself: A much larger clone differs by one base, so this may be a read error. The chain is built from TRBV10-2 and TRBJ2-7, with TRBD2 as a possible D gene (5 bases). Between the trimmed V and J ends, which lost 6 bases and 4 bases, there was a span of 13 bases. Germline-derived CDR1 and CDR2 are WSHSY and SAAADI. The CDR3 spans 13 residues. The DNA of the CDR3 is TGCGCCAGCAGGGGAGCGCAGGCGTACGAGCAGTACTTC. It translates to CASRGAQAYEQYF.

This clonotype was found many times. V is TRBV6-5 and J is TRBJ1-5; D possibly corresponds to TRBD1 (5 bases). V shed 0 bases and J shed 7 bases, with 10 bases lying between them. CDR1 is MNHEY, CDR2 SVGAGI, per germline. This CDR3 contains 14 residues. The chain's CDR3 is CASSYSRGGQPQHF. The CDR3, as DNA: TGTGCCAGCAGTTACTCGAGGGGCGGGCAGCCCCAGCATTTT.

In this sample, this clonotype turned up many times. This rearrangement joins TRBV3-1 to TRBJ1-2; the D gene is possibly TRBD1 (5 bases). CDR1 LGHDT and CDR2 YNNKEL come from the germline V gene (reference sequence). The CDR3 contains 15 residues. V dropped 0 bases and J dropped 4 bases, with 12 bases sitting between them. CDR3 nucleotides: TGTGCCAGCAGCCAAGATAACAGGCTTGCCTATGGCTACACCTTC. Translated, it gives CASSQDNRLAYGYTF.

This clonotype was counted many times. This chain connects TRBV5-1 to TRBJ2-5, with TRBD2 matching 12 bases. J gave up 2 bases and V 4 bases, and 12 bases lay outside the gene matches. This CDR3 region has 18 residues. Germline V lookup: CDR1 SGHRS, CDR2 YFSETQ. This chain's CDR3 is CASSLGRTSGEIQETQYF. For the CDR3, the DNA is TGCGCCAGCAGCCTCGGTCGGACTAGCGGGGAAATACAAGAGACCCAGTACTTC.

This clonotype was recorded many times. The rearrangement links TRBV5-1 to TRBJ2-3; 13 bases are shared with TRBD2. V gave up 4 bases and J gave up 5 bases; unmatched junction bases: 4. The CDR3 is 15 amino acids. Germline loops: CDR1 SGHRS, CDR2 YFSETQ. The CDR3 here is CASSPGTSGVDTQYF. CDR3 sequence (DNA): TGCGCCAGCAGCCCCGGGACTAGCGGGGTAGATACGCAGTATTTT. The full variable domain, rest sourced from reference TRBV5-1 and TRBJ2-3, is KAGVTQTPRYLIKTRGQQVTLSCSPISGHRSVSWYQQTPGQGLQFLFEYFSETQRNKGNFPGRFSGRQFSNSRSEMNVSTLELGDSALYLCASSPGTSGVDTQYFGPGTRLTVL.